The present T cell receptor beta chain was sequenced within a study of vaccination and CD4 T cells after COVID-19. The wider study: Median time from COVID diagnosis to post-COVID sampling was approximately 3.5 months (35 to 161).

This clonotype was seen more than once but under ten times. Its antigen remains unknown. The CDR3 has 15 amino acids. The germline gives CDR1 SGHRS, CDR2 YFSETQ. The ends lost 2 bases at V and 5 bases at J; junction bases unmatched: 7. An Oncomine TCR Beta short-read assay was used to sequence the DNA from cultured CD4+ T cells. MiXCR was run by TCRdb on the PCR reads, yielding one entry per CDR3 protein. Among approximately 18,000 distinct CDR3 sequences, 45% to 50% were seen once, and the ten largest hold 4%. Indicated treatment: approximately 10-day PBMC culture with coronavirus spike peptide pools or control peptides (ViraFEST assay).

Material for sequencing was CD4+ T cells from blood, cultured in vitro. This TCR was recovered from a human donor who had recovered from COVID-19. The rearrangement links TRBV5-1 to TRBJ2-3; 8 bases agree with TRBD2. CDR3: CASSFSGSVGDTQYF. DNA of the CDR3: TGCGCCAGCAGCTTCAGCGGGAGCGTAGGAGATACGCAGTATTTT.